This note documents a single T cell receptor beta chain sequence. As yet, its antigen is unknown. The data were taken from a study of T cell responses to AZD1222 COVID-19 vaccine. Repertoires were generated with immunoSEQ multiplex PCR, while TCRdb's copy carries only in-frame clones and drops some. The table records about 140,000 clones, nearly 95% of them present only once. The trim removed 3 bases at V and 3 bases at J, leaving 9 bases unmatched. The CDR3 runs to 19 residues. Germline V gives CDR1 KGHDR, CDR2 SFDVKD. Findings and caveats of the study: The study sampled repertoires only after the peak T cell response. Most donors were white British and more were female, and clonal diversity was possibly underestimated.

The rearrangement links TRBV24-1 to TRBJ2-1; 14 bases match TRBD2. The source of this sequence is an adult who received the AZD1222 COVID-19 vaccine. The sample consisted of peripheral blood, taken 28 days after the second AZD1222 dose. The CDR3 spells CATSDGTSGSSGYYNEQFF. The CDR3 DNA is TGTGCCACCAGTGATGGGACTAGCGGGAGCTCGGGGTACTACAATGAGCAGTTCTTC.